This T cell receptor (beta chain) is from a study of blood T cell repertoires in COVID-19. This clone turned up a few times. The germline V and J ends were trimmed by 0 bases and 8 bases, with 9 bases remaining between them. This CDR3 contains 14 residues. Germline lookup yields CDR1 SGHRS and CDR2 YFSETQ. Clones were sequenced by immunoSEQ multiplex PCR, and TCRdb holds only the in-frame ones, with some missing. The sample holds around 80,000 clones, around 86% seen once. What was sequenced was peripheral blood. V usage is TRBV5-1 and J usage is TRBJ1-6, with D possibly TRBD1 on 6 matching bases. This receptor was obtained from a human donor in a cohort sampled during active COVID-19. This CDR3 reads CASSLEGGDSPLHF. The CDR3 coding sequence is TGCGCCAGCAGCTTGGAAGGGGGTGATTCACCCCTCCACTTT.